The following is a TCR beta chain sequence with its context. This clonotype was recorded a few times. No cognate antigen has been identified for it. No base qualities exist here, and no much larger clone lies one base off it. This record belongs to a study of T cell repertoires in cytomegalovirus infection (dated 2019 in TCRdb). Concerning the study at large: Recently identified HLA-C-restricted CMV epitopes, whose presentation resists viral immunomodulation, were targeted by peptide stimulations together with well-studied HLA-B-restricted epitopes. Donor HLA type was relevant to the analysis, because carriage of CMV infection together with the matching HLA type was indicated by public TCR beta signatures. On the study overall, not on this receptor specifically: The ex vivo response was dominated by HLA-C-restricted CMV-specific TCR beta clonotypes, which also provided the single most frequent clonotype in two of eight donors. In both this cohort and an independent cohort of 352 donors, the cumulative frequency of public TCR beta family members distinguished carriers of CMV infection plus the relevant HLA type.

CDR1 and CDR2, per the germline V gene (reference sequence), are SGHNT and YYREEE. The CDR3 runs 18 residues from the cysteine to the phenylalanine. CDR3 DNA is the only sequence kept; it has 54 bases, read in frame from the first base. V ends up 4 bases short and J 1 base short, with an unmatched junction base count of 6. The instrument was an Illumina HiSeq 1500. TCRdb handled the public reads itself, with Q25 trimming in fastp and clone calling in MiXCR, and kept productive beta chains. Rows are combined by CDR3 protein, so each entry shows the most common genes and DNA. This sample holds some 500,000 distinct CDR3 sequences; approximately 40% were observed only once. The ten largest clonotypes hold about half of the sample. Read against the paper, the sample's treatment or condition label means: in vitro stimulation with specific CMV peptide epitopes to enrich CMV-specific T cells.

The rearrangement combines TRBV5-4 with TRBJ2-3; 16 middle bases align to TRBD2. The source is a human donor in good health (CMV status not recorded). Some clones in this sample may be carry-over from other donors' samples. This specimen consisted of cultured PBMCs, obtained from culture after CMV antigen stimulation. The DNA reads as follows: TGTGCCAGCAGCCCCGGGACTAGCGGGGGGGCGGGCACAGATACGCAGTATTTT. This codes for CASSPGTSGGAGTDTQYF.